The 19 T cell receptor beta chains below were found in one sample sequenced in a study of T cells after yellow fever vaccination. Using its own MiXCR run on the 5' RACE reads, TCRdb lists one record per CDR3 protein. The sample gives around 250,000 distinct CDR3 sequences, 6.9% of which show up once; roughly 0.9% is in the top ten. The sample in question was CD4+ T cells sorted from PBMCs, obtained 15 days after the yellow fever booster vaccination. These receptors were collected from a man aged 30-40 years who received the YFV17D yellow fever vaccine.

The table lists this clonotype with a few counts. This chain joins TRBV6-1 and TRBJ2-1; possibly TRBD1 for D (5 bases). Germline CDR1 reads MNHNS; CDR2 reads SASEGT. The CDR3 loop spans 14 amino acids. The germline V and J ends were trimmed by 6 bases and 1 base, with 10 bases remaining between them. CDR3 loop: CASRPGWSYNEQFF. The CDR3 DNA follows: TGTGCCAGCAGACCAGGGTGGTCCTACAATGAGCAGTTCTTC.

In its sample, this clonotype was seen many times. The gene calls are TRBV5-4 and TRBJ2-1; the D is unclear. The V end lost 7 bases, the J end lost 8 bases, and 10 bases lay between the germline ends. The CDR3 totals 11 residues. Germline-derived CDR1 and CDR2 are SGHNT and YYREEE (reference sequence). The CDR3 bases are TGTGCCAGCCGACCTCGTGATGAGCAGTTCTTC. Translated, it gives CASRPRDEQFF.

The chain combines TRBV27 with TRBJ2-1; D not certain. Germline assignment: CDR1 MNHEY and CDR2 SMNVEV (reference sequence). The CDR3 is 12 amino acids. V was clipped by 4 bases and J by 13 bases, with 14 bases between them. CDR3 in DNA: TGTGCCAGCAGTTCGACCTCGGCGACTCAGTTCTTC. Its protein product is CASSSTSATQFF.

V is TRBV19 and J is TRBJ1-2; weak D call: TRBD1 (5 bases). Trimming removed 6 bases at V and 4 bases at J, with 15 bases between. CDR3 size: 14 residues. In germline, CDR1 is LNHDA, CDR2 SQIVND (reference sequence). In nucleotides, the CDR3 is TGTGCCAGTAGCCCCCGGGGGACCTCCTATGGCTACACCTTC. Translating gives CASSPRGTSYGYTF.

This clonotype has a count of ten or more. This chain connects TRBV29-1 to TRBJ2-5; 8 bases are a match to TRBD1. Trimming removed 7 bases from V and 3 bases from J; junction bases left unmatched: 10. Germline loops: CDR1 SQVTM, CDR2 ANQGSEA. This CDR3 spans 14 amino acids. CDR3 in DNA: TGCAGCGCGGCGATGGGGACAGGCAAAGAGACCCAGTACTTC. Translating gives CSAAMGTGKETQYF.

This clonotype was observed a handful of times. V is TRBV20-1 and J is TRBJ2-1; D is perhaps TRBD2 (6 bases). Trimming shortened V by 6 bases and J by 0 bases, and 12 bases separated the two germline ends. The CDR3 runs 14 residues. Germline V lookup: CDR1 DFQATT, CDR2 SNEGSKA (reference sequence). The CDR3 reads CSAIDGSSYNEQFF. CDR3 in DNA: TGCAGTGCAATAGACGGGAGCTCCTACAATGAGCAGTTCTTC.

This clonotype was counted between two and nine times. The chain uses TRBV3-1 and TRBJ2-7; TRBD1 agrees at 10 bases. V was pared by 3 bases and J by 6 bases, with 11 bases of the junction left unmatched. Germline V gives CDR1 LGHDT, CDR2 YNNKEL (reference sequence). The CDR3 is made up of 16 amino acids. The CDR3 sequence is CASSQFGTGVDTEQYF. DNA of the CDR3: TGTGCCAGCAGCCAGTTCGGGACAGGGGTGGATACCGAGCAGTACTTC.

This rearrangement joins TRBV5-1 to TRBJ2-3; no clear D. The CDR3 sequence is 14 residues long. The V gene's germline CDR1 is SGHRS and CDR2 YFSETQ. V shed 4 bases and J shed 2 bases, with 11 bases lying between them. The chain's CDR3 is CASSPGEITDTQYF. The DNA for the CDR3 is TGCGCCAGCAGCCCTGGAGAAATCACAGATACGCAGTATTTT.

There are many counts of this clonotype. The CDR3 DNA reads TGCAGCGTGGGCATGGGTGCGGTATTTGAGCAGTTCTTC. Protein sequence: CSVGMGAVFEQFF. This chain links TRBV29-1 with TRBJ2-1; D is unresolved. Germline V lookup: CDR1 SQVTM, CDR2 ANQGSEA. The ends were cut back, 6 bases at V and 9 bases at J, with 18 bases in the middle. The CDR3 has 13 amino acids.

The chain links TRBV5-5 to TRBJ2-7; D perhaps matches TRBD2 (6 bases). The length of the CDR3 is 14 residues. V lost 3 bases, J lost 2 bases, and 12 bases lay in between. Per the germline V gene, CDR1 is SGHKS and CDR2 is YYEKEE (reference sequence). This CDR3 reads CASSSRDGTYEQYF. The DNA for the CDR3 is TGTGCCAGCAGCTCGCGGGACGGAACCTACGAGCAGTACTTC.

This clonotype occurred many times. The V call is TRBV20-1, the J call TRBJ2-3, with a possible D match to TRBD2 (5 bases). Trimming left V 0 bases short and J 6 bases short, with 13 bases between. This CDR3 region has 14 residues. The germline CDR1 and CDR2 sequences are DFQATT and SNEGSKA (reference sequence). CDR3 amino acids: CSARDGGGVDTQYF. The CDR3 DNA reads as TGCAGTGCTAGAGACGGAGGCGGCGTGGATACGCAGTATTTT.

The chain uses TRBV28 and TRBJ1-4; a weak D match, TRBD1 (5 bases). The V gene's germline CDR1 is MDHEN and CDR2 SYDVKM. CDR3 length equals 17 residues. V was clipped by 4 bases and J by 8 bases, with 23 bases between them. CDR3 loop: CASSSSFGQGHKEKLFF. The CDR3 DNA reads as TGTGCCAGCAGTTCGTCATTCGGTCAGGGCCATAAAGAAAAACTGTTTTTT.

As for this clonotype: The junction departs from germline at one end; a sequencing error may be responsible. This sequence joins TRBV12-3 or TRBV12-4 and TRBJ2-1; D uncertain. The CDR3 loop spans 15 amino acids. CDR3 in DNA: TGTACCAGCAGTTTCAGTGGCGGAATGGGCGATGAGCAGTTCTTC. Protein sequence: CTSSFSGGMGDEQFF.

The CDR3 region has the DNA TGTGCCAGCAGTTTGGAAGGGATTTGGGAAGATACGCAGTATTTT. Amino acids: CASSLEGIWEDTQYF. The genes are TRBV27 and TRBJ2-3; D not certain. The CDR3 has 15 amino acids. Trimming shortened V by 3 bases and J by 5 bases, and 15 bases separated the two germline ends. Germline CDR1 reads MNHEY; CDR2 reads SMNVEV (reference sequence).

This chain links TRBV20-1 with TRBJ2-5; 10 bases match TRBD1. V shed 7 bases and J 3 bases; nucleotides not matched to a gene: 2. Per germline, CDR1 DFQATT and CDR2 SNEGSKA (reference sequence). The CDR3 is made up of 12 amino acids. CDR3 coding DNA: TGCAGTGGACAGGGGGCAGAAGAGACCCAGTACTTC. Translating gives CSGQGAEETQYF.

The J gene is TRBJ2-3, the V gene TRBV4-2; D remains unclear. Germline V gives CDR1 LGHNA, CDR2 YNFKEQ. Trimming took 0 bases from V and 8 from J, leaving 18 bases between them. The CDR3 contains 16 residues. Written as DNA, the CDR3 is TGTGCCAGCAGCCAAGAGATCGCAGCAGTGAGGCTTACGCAGTATTTT. This sequence encodes CASSQEIAAVRLTQYF.

This clonotype was detected only a few times. The chain uses TRBV5-1 and TRBJ2-1, with 14 positions matching TRBD2. V was pared by 2 bases and J by 0 bases, with 16 bases of the junction left unmatched. Per the germline V gene, CDR1 is SGHRS and CDR2 is YFSETQ. The CDR3 extends over 22 amino acids. In nucleotides, the CDR3 is TGCGCCAGCAGCTTCATAGTAGGGTCGGAGACTAGCGGGAGGGACTCCTACAATGAGCAGTTCTTC. Translation gives CASSFIVGSETSGRDSYNEQFF.

V is TRBV27 and J is TRBJ1-6; weak D call: TRBD1 (5 bases). CDR1 is MNHEY, CDR2 SMNVEV, per germline (reference sequence). CDR3 length equals 14 residues. The V gene lost 2 bases and the J gene lost 6 bases, with 8 bases spanning the gap. The CDR3 sequence: CASSLGTFNSPLHF. For the CDR3, the DNA is TGTGCCAGCAGTTTAGGGACGTTTAATTCACCCCTCCACTTT.

V and J are TRBV7-2 and TRBJ2-7, with D possibly being TRBD2 (6 bases). Germline CDR1 and CDR2: SGHTA and FQGNSA. The V and J ends lost 3 bases and 2 bases respectively, with 17 bases between them. This CDR3 spans 16 amino acids. The CDR3 DNA reads as TGTGCCAGCAGCTTGGTCTTGGGCGGGATTCCCTACGAGCAGTACTTC. Its protein is CASSLVLGGIPYEQYF.